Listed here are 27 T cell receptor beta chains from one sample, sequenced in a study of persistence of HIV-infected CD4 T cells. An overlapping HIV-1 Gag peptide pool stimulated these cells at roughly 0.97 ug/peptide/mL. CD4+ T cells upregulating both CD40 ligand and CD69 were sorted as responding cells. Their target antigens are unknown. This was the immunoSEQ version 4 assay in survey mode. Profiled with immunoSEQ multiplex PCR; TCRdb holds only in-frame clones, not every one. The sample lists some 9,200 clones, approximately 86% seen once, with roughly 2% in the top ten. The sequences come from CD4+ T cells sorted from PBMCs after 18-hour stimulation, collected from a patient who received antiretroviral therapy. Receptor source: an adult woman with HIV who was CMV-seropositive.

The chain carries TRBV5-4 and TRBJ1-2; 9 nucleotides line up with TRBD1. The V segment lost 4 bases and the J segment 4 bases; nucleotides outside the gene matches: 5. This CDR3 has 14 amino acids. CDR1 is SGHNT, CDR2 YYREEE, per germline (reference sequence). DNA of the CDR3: TGTGCCAGCAGCAAAGGACAGGGGACCTATGGCTACACCTTC. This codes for CASSKGQGTYGYTF.

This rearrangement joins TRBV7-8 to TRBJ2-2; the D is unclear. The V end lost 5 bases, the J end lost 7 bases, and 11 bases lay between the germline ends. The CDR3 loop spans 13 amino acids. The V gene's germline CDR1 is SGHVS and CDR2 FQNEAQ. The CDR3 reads CASSPTRVGELFF. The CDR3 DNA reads TGTGCCAGCAGCCCCACACGGGTCGGGGAGCTGTTTTTT.

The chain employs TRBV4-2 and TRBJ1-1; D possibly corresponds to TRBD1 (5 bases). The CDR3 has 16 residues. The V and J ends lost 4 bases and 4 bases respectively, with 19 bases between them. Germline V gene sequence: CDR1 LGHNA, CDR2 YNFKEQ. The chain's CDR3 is CASSPSMGGSVTEAFF. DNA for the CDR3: TGTGCCAGCAGCCCCTCTATGGGGGGGTCCGTCACTGAAGCTTTCTTT.

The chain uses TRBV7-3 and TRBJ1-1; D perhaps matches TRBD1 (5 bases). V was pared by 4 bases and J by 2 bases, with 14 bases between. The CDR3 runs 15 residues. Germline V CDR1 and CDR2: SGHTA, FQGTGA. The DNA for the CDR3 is TGTGCCAGCAGCTCAACCGGGACCGCCAACACTGAAGCTTTCTTT. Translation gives CASSSTGTANTEAFF.

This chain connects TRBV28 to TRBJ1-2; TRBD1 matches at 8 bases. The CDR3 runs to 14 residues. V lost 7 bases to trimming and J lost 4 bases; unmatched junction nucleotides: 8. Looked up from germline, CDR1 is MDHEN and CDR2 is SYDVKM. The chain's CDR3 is CASMGQGAGYGYTF. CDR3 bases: TGTGCCAGCATGGGGCAGGGGGCCGGCTATGGCTACACCTTC.

The CDR3 loop is CASSLDIATEAFF. The CDR3, as DNA: TGTGCCAGTAGTCTTGACATAGCCACTGAAGCTTTCTTT. The genes are TRBV19 and TRBJ1-1; D not resolved. CDR3 length: 13 amino acids. Between the trimmed V and J ends, which lost 5 bases and 4 bases, there was a span of 11 bases. Germline CDR1 reads LNHDA; CDR2 reads SQIVND (reference sequence).

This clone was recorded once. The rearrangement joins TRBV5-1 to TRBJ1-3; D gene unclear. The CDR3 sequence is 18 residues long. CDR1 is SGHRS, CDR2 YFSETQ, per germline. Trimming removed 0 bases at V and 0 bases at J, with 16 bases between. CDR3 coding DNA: TGCGCCAGCAGCTTGGTCGGGAGGCAGGCAACCTCTGGAAACACCATATATTTT. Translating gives CASSLVGRQATSGNTIYF.

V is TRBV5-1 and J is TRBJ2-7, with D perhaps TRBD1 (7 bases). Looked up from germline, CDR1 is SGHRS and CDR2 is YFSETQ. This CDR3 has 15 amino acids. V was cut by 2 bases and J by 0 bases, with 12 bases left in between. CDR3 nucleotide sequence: TGCGCCAGCAGCTTACAGGGGACTCTCTCCTACGAGCAGTACTTC. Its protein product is CASSLQGTLSYEQYF.

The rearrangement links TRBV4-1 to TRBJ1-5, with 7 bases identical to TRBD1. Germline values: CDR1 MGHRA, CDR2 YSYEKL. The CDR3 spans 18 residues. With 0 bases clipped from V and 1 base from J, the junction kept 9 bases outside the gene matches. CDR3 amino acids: CASSQEPPTGASNQPQHF. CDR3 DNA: TGCGCCAGCAGCCAAGAGCCGCCCACAGGGGCGAGCAATCAGCCCCAGCATTTT.

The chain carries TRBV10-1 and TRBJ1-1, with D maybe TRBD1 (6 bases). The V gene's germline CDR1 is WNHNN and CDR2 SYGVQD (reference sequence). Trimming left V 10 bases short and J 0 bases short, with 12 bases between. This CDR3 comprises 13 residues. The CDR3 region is CATSRDMNTEAFF. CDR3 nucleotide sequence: TGCGCCACCTCCAGGGACATGAACACTGAAGCTTTCTTT.

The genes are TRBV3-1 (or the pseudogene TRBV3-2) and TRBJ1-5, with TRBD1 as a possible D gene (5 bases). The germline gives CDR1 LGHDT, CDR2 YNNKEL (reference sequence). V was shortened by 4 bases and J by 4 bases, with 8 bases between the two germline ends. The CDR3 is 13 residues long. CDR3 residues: CASSRGTNQPQHF. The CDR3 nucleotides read TGTGCCAGCAGCCGGGGGACTAATCAGCCCCAGCATTTT.

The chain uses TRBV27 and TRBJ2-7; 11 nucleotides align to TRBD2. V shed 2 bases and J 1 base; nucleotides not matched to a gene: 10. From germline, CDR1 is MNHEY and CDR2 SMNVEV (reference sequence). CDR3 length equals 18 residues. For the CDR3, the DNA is TGTGCCAGCAGTTTAAACCTAGCGGGAGGAACTAGGTCCTACGAGCAGTACTTC. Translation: CASSLNLAGGTRSYEQYF.

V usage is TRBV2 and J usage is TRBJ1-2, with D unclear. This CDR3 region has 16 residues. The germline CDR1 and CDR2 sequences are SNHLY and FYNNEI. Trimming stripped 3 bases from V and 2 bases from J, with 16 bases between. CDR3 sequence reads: CASSDMGKGRNYGYTF. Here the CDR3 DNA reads TGTGCCAGCAGTGATATGGGCAAGGGCCGAAACTATGGCTACACCTTC. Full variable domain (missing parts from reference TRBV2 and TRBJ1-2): EPEVTQTPSHQVTQMGQEVILRCVPISNHLYFYWYRQILGQKVEFLVSFYNNEISEKSEIFDDQFSVERPDGSNFTLKIRSTKLEDSAMYFCASSDMGKGRNYGYTFGSGTRLTVV.

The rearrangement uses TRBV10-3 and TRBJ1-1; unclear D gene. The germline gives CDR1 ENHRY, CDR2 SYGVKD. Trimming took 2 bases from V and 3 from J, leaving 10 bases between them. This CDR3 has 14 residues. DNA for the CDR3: TGTGCCATCAGTGAGCGGGGTACGGACACTGAAGCTTTCTTT. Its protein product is CAISERGTDTEAFF.

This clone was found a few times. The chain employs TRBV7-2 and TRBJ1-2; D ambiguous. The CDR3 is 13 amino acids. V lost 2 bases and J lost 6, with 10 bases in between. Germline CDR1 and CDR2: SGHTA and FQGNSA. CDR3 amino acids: CASSLPALHGYTF. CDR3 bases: TGTGCCAGCAGCTTACCGGCGTTGCATGGCTACACCTTC.

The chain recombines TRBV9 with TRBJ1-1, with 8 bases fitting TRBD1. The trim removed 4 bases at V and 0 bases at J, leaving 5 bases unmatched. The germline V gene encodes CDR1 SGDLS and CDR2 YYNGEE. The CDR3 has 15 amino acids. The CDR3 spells CASSTGQGLNTEAFF. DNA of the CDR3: TGTGCCAGCAGCACCGGACAGGGATTGAACACTGAAGCTTTCTTT.

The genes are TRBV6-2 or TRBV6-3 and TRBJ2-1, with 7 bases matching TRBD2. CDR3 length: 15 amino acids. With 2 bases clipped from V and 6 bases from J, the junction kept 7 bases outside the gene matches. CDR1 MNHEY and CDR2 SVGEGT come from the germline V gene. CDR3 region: CASSYLGGGRNEQFF. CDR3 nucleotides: TGTGCCAGCAGTTACCTCGGGGGAGGGCGCAATGAGCAGTTCTTC.

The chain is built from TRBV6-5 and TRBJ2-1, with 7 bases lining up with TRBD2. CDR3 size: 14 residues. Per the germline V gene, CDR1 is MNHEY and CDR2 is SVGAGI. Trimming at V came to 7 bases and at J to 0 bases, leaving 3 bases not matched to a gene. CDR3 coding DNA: TGTGCCAGCACGGGAGGTCGCTCCTACAATGAGCAGTTCTTC. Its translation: CASTGGRSYNEQFF.

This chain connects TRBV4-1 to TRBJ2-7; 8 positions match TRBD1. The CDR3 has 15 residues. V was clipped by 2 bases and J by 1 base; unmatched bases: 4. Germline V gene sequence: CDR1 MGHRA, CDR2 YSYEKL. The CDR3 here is CASSQPTGASYEQYF. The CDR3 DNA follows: TGCGCCAGCAGCCAACCGACAGGGGCGTCCTACGAGCAGTACTTC.

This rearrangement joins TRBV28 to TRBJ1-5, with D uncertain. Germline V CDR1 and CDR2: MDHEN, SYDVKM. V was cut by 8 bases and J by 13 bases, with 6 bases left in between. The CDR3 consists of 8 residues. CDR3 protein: CASEGQHF. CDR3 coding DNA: TGTGCCAGCGAGGGTCAGCATTTT.

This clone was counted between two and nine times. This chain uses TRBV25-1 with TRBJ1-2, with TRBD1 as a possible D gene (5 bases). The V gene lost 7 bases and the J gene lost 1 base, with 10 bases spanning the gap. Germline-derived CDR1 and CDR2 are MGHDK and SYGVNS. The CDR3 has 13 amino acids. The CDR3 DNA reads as TGTGCCAGCAAACGGGGGAATAACTATGGCTACACCTTC. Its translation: CASKRGNNYGYTF.

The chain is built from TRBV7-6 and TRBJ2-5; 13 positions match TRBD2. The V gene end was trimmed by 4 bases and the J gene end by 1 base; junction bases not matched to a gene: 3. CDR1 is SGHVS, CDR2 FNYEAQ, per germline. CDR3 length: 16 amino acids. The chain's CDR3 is CASSSGLAGSQETQYF. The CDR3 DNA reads TGTGCCAGCAGCTCGGGACTAGCGGGGTCCCAAGAGACCCAGTACTTC. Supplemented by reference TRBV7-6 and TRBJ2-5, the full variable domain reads GAGVSQSPRYKVTKRGQDVALRCDPISGHVSLYWYRQALGQGPEFLTYFNYEAQQDKSGLPNDRFSAERPEGSISTLTIQRTEQRDSAMYRCASSSGLAGSQETQYFGPGTRLLVL.

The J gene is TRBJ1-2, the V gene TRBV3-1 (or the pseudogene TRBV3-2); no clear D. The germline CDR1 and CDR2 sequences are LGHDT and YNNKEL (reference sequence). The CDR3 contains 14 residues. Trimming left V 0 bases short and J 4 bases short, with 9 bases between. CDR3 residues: CASSQESQPYGYTF. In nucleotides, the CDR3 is TGTGCCAGCAGCCAAGAGAGTCAGCCCTATGGCTACACCTTC.

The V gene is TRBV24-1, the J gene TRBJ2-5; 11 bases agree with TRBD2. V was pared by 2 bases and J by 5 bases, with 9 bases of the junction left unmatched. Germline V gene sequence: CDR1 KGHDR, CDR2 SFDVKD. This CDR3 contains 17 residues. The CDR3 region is CATSDSALAGGPETQYF. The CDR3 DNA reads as TGTGCCACCAGTGATTCAGCTTTAGCGGGGGGGCCTGAGACCCAGTACTTC.

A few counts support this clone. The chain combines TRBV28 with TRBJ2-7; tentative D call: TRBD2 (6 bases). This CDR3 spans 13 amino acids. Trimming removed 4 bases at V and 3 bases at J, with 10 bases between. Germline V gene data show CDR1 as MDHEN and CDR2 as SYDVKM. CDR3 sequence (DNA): TGTGCCAGCAGTTCTTTGGAGGGCTACGAGCAGTACTTC. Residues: CASSSLEGYEQYF.

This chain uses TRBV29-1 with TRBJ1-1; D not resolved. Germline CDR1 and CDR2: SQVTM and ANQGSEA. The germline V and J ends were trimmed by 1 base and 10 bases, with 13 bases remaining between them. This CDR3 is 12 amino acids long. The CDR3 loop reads CSVEGAVGGAFF. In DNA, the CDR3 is TGCAGCGTTGAAGGAGCGGTGGGCGGAGCTTTCTTT.

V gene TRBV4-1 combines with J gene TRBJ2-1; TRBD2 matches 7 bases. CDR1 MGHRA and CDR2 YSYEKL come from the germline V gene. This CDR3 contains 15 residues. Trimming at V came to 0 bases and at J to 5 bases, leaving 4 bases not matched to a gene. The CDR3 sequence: CASSQDPSGNNEQFF. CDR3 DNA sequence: TGCGCCAGCAGCCAAGACCCTAGCGGAAACAATGAGCAGTTCTTC.